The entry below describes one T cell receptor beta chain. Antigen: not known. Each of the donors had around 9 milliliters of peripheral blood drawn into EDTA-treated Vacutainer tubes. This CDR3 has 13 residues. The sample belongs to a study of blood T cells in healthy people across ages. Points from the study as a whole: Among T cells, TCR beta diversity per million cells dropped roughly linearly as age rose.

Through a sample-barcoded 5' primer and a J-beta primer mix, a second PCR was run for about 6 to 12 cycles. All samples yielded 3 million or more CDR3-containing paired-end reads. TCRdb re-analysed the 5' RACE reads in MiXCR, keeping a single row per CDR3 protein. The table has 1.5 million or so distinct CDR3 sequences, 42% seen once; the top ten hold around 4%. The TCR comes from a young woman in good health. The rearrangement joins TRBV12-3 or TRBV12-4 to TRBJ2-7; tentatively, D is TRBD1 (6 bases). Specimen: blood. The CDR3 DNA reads TGTCCCGGCAGTTTCAGCGGACAGTACGAGCAGTACTTC. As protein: CPGSFSGQYEQYF.